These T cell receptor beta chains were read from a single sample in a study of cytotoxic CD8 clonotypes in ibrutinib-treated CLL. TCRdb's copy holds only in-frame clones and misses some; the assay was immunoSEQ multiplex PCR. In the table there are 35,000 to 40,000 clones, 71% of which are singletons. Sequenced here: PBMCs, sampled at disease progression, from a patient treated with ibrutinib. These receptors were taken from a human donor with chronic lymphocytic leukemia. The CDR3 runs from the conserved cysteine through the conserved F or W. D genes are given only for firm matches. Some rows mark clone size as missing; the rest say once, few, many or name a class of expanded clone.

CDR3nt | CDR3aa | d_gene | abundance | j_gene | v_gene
TGTGCCAGCAGCCGATGGACTAGCGGGGGGCGCGATACGCAGTATTTT | CASSRWTSGGRDTQYF | TRBD2 | few | TRBJ2-3 | TRBV2
TGTGCCAGCAGCCCCAACTTATTCGGGGGCGAGACCGGGGAGCTGTTTTTT | CASSPNLFGGETGELFF | . | . | TRBJ2-2 | TRBV4-2
TGCGCCAGCAGCTTTGGACAGGGGCAGGGTGGGGCCAACGTCCTGACTTTC | CASSFGQGQGGANVLTF | TRBD1 | . | TRBJ2-6 | TRBV5-1
TGTGCCAGCAGTGAGGCACAAGAGACCCAGTACTTC | CASSEAQETQYF | . | . | TRBJ2-5 | TRBV2
TGTGCCAGCAGCTTAGATCGGGACAGGGGAGCTTTCTTT | CASSLDRDRGAFF | TRBD1 | . | TRBJ1-1 | TRBV11-2
TGTGCCAGTAGTATCGGTCCGAACACCGGGGAGCTGTTTTTT | CASSIGPNTGELFF | . | . | TRBJ2-2 | TRBV19
TGCGCCAGCAGTCACAACGGGGGGTCGTCTGGAAACACCATATATTTT | CASSHNGGSSGNTIYF | . | . | TRBJ1-3 | TRBV5-1
TGTGCCACCAGCAGAGGGGACCGAAACTATGGCTACACCTTC | CATSRGDRNYGYTF | . | . | TRBJ1-2 | TRBV15
TGTGCCAGCAGCTTGGGAGGACAGAATAATGAAAAACTGTTTTTT | CASSLGGQNNEKLFF | . | once | TRBJ1-4 | TRBV5-4
TGCAGCGTTGAAGATCAGGACAGCTACTATGGCTACACCTTC | CSVEDQDSYYGYTF | . | once | TRBJ1-2 | TRBV29-1
TGTGCCAGCAGCCCCCCCGCGGGCCGGGACAGCCTTCTCGGTGAGCAGTTCTTC | CASSPPAGRDSLLGEQFF | TRBD1 | . | TRBJ2-1 | TRBV7-9
TGTGCCAGCAGCCAACTTCCTAGCGGGGGGTACAATGAGCAGTTCTTC | CASSQLPSGGYNEQFF | TRBD2 | . | TRBJ2-1 | TRBV7-8
TGTGCCAGTAGTATTCGCAGTCAGCCCCAGCATTTT | CASSIRSQPQHF | . | few | TRBJ1-5 | TRBV19
TGCGCCAGCAGCCAGCCCGCTGGGGGGGGCCGCTCCTACGAGCAGTACTTC | CASSQPAGGGRSYEQYF | . | . | TRBJ2-7 | TRBV5-1
TGTGCCAGCATTAGCCGGGACTCCAGCTACACCTTC | CASISRDSSYTF | . | once | TRBJ1-2 | TRBV28
TGTGCCAGCAGCTCGATCGGACAGGGAAGGAATGCTTTCTTT | CASSSIGQGRNAFF | TRBD1 | . | TRBJ1-1 | TRBV6-6
TGTGCCAGCAGCCCGAAGGGACACCACGGGATTACAACTAATGAAAAACTGTTTTTT | CASSPKGHHGITTNEKLFF | . | few | TRBJ1-4 | TRBV28
TGTGCCAGCAGGAAAGGACAGTCCCTCTGGAGCACTGAAGCTTTCTTT | CASRKGQSLWSTEAFF | . | . | TRBJ1-1 | TRBV27
TGTGCCAGCAGCTCCGGACAGGGCTACGAGCAGTACTTC | CASSSGQGYEQYF | TRBD1 | . | TRBJ2-7 | TRBV9
TGTGCCAGCAGCACGGGAAACCAGGGCCAAGAGACCCAGTACTTC | CASSTGNQGQETQYF | . | . | TRBJ2-5 | TRBV5-4
TGCGCCAGCAGTGATCCGGGGGCCGGGACAGATACGCAGTATTTT | CASSDPGAGTDTQYF | . | . | TRBJ2-3 | TRBV10-1
TGTGCCACCTGGGGACGGGGGGACACTGAAGCTTTCTTT | CATWGRGDTEAFF | . | few | TRBJ1-1 | TRBV6-1
TGTGCCAGCAGCTTATCGGGGGGGCGGACAGATACGCAGTATTTT | CASSLSGGRTDTQYF | TRBD2 | . | TRBJ2-3 | TRBV11-2
TGCGCCAGCAGCCAAGATAGGGGAACTAACTATGGCTACACCTTC | CASSQDRGTNYGYTF | . | . | TRBJ1-2 | TRBV4-1
TGTGCCAGCAGCTTAGACAGGGGGGACGAGCAGTACTTC | CASSLDRGDEQYF | . | . | TRBJ2-7 | TRBV11-2
TGCAGTGCGGGGTTCCCCGATACGCAGTATTTT | CSAGFPDTQYF | . | . | TRBJ2-3 | TRBV20-1
TGTGCCAGCAGCAGGGACAGGGGCTTCACCGGGGAGCTGTTTTTT | CASSRDRGFTGELFF | TRBD1 | . | TRBJ2-2 | TRBV5-4
TGCGCCAGCAGCAGGACCGGACTAGCCCAAGAGACCCAGTACTTC | CASSRTGLAQETQYF | TRBD2 | once | TRBJ2-5 | TRBV5-1
TGTGCCAGCAGCCTCGGAGCGAACACTGAAGCTTTCTTT | CASSLGANTEAFF | . | once | TRBJ1-1 | TRBV9
TGTGCCAGCAACATGGGGAGAGGGGCTTTCTTT | CASNMGRGAFF | . | . | TRBJ1-1 | TRBV21-1
TGCAGCGTTGAAGATTGGCCAGCCGACGAAGCTTTCTTT | CSVEDWPADEAFF | . | . | TRBJ1-1 | TRBV29-1
TGTGCCAGCAGCCGACGCGGGACAGGAGACCCTAATGAAAAACTGTTTTTT | CASSRRGTGDPNEKLFF | TRBD1 | few | TRBJ1-4 | TRBV7-8
TGTGCCAGCAGCGGGACAGGGGTAATCACTGAAGCTTTCTTT | CASSGTGVITEAFF | TRBD1 | . | TRBJ1-1 | TRBV6-5
TGTGCCAGCAGCTTAGTCTGGACGGGGGAAAAACTGTTTTTT | CASSLVWTGEKLFF | . | . | TRBJ1-4 | TRBV11-2
TGTGCCACCAGCAGTGGGGGAGGTGGAAACACCATATATTTT | CATSSGGGGNTIYF | . | few | TRBJ1-3 | TRBV15
TGTGCCAGCAGTTTATACGGGGGGCCCTCCTACGAGCAGTACTTC | CASSLYGGPSYEQYF | . | once | TRBJ2-7 | TRBV28
TGTGCCAGCAGCTTCGGGACAGGCTCTGGGGAGACCCAGTACTTC | CASSFGTGSGETQYF | TRBD1 | . | TRBJ2-5 | TRBV7-2
TGTGCCAGTAGTATAGCGGTGAACACCGGGGAGCTGTTTTTT | CASSIAVNTGELFF | . | few | TRBJ2-2 | TRBV19
TGTGCCAGCAGACGGGGTCTTCTACCGGACGGGGAGCTGTTTTTT | CASRRGLLPDGELFF | . | few | TRBJ2-2 | TRBV6-1
TGTGCCAGCAGTGACGACAGGGGAGGGCCCCAGCATTTT | CASSDDRGGPQHF | TRBD1 | . | TRBJ1-5 | TRBV6-4
TGTGCCAGCAGCCTTTTAGAGGGGGGCGGTGGGGATACGCAGTATTTT | CASSLLEGGGGDTQYF | . | . | TRBJ2-3 | TRBV4-2
TGTGCCAGCAGCTCCTACGGGCCTCCCTACGAGCAGTACTTC | CASSSYGPPYEQYF | . | few | TRBJ2-7 | TRBV7-9
TGTGCCAGCAGCCCCAAGGGGGGGCATGGCTACACCTTC | CASSPKGGHGYTF | . | . | TRBJ1-2 | TRBV6-6
TGCAGCGTTTCGGACACAGATACGCAGTATTTT | CSVSDTDTQYF | . | few | TRBJ2-3 | TRBV29-1
TGCGCCAGCAGCCAAGGAAGGGAAGGCAGCTCTGGAAACACCATATATTTT | CASSQGREGSSGNTIYF | . | . | TRBJ1-3 | TRBV4-1
TGTGCCAGCAGGGAGAATTTTTTAGGTGGCTACACCTTC | CASRENFLGGYTF | . | few | TRBJ1-2 | TRBV6-1
TGTGCCAGCAGTTTTAAACTGAAGACAGGGGCGAATGAGCAGTTCTTC | CASSFKLKTGANEQFF | TRBD1 | . | TRBJ2-1 | TRBV27
TGTGCCAGCAGCCCTAGGACAGGGGCGTTTAATTCACCCCTCCACTTT | CASSPRTGAFNSPLHF | TRBD1 | few | TRBJ1-6 | TRBV2
TGTGCCAGCAGAACTACAGGGGGTGGAACTGAAGCTTTCTTT | CASRTTGGGTEAFF | TRBD1 | . | TRBJ1-1 | TRBV6-1
TGTGCCAGCAGCTTAGCGCTTGAAAAACAGCCAAACTATGGCTACACCTTC | CASSLALEKQPNYGYTF | . | . | TRBJ1-2 | TRBV7-9